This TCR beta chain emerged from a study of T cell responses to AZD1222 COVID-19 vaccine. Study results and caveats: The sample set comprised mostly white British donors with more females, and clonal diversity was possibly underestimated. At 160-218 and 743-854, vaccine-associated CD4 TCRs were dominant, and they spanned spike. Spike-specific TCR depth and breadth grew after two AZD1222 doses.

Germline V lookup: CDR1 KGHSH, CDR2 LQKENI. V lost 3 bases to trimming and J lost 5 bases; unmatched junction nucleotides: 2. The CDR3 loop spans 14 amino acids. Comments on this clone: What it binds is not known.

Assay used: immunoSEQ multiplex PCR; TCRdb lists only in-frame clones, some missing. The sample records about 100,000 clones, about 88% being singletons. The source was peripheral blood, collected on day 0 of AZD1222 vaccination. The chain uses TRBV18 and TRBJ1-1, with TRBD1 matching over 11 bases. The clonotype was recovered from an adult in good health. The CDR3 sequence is CASSPGQGATEAFF. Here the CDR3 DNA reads TGTGCCAGCTCACCTGGACAGGGGGCGACTGAAGCTTTCTTT.